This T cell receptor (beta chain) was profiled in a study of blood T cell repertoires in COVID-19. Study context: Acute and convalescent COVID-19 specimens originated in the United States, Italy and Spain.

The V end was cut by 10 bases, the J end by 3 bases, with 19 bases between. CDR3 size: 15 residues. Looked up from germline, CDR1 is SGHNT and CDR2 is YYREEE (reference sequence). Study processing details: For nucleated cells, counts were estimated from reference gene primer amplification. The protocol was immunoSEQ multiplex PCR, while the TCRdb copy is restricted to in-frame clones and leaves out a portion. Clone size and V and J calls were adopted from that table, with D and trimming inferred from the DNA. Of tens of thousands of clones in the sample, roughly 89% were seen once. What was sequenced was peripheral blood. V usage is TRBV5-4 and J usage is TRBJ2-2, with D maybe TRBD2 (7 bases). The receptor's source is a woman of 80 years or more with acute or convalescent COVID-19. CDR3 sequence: CAATGGAWDTGELFF. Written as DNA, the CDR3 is TGTGCCGCAACGGGGGGCGCGTGGGACACCGGGGAGCTGTTTTTT.